The present T cell receptor (beta chain) was sequenced within a study of cytomegalovirus exposure and HLA in healthy donors. Study context: Researchers found that about 82% of around 400 genotyped donors fell within the Caucasian-associated ancestry cluster. Whole-study findings and limits: Owing to their indistinguishability, certain V segments, notably TRBV6-2 and TRBV6-3, were excluded. According to reports, the classifier identified cytomegalovirus status with high specificity and sensitivity.

PCR involved 60 Vbeta and 13 Jbeta primers. Assay: immunoSEQ multiplex PCR; the TCRdb copy retains only in-frame clones and omits some. Of approximately 300,000 clones listed, 84% are singletons. This clone was seen a few times. The antigen remains unidentified. There are 14 residues in the CDR3. Trimming left V 5 bases short and J 8 bases short, with 15 bases between. Germline CDR1 reads SGHTA; CDR2 reads FQGTGA. V gene TRBV7-3 combines with J gene TRBJ2-2; the D gene is possibly TRBD1 (6 bases). The TCR comes from a woman in her forties in good health and CMV-seropositive. The specimen sequenced was PBMCs. This CDR3 is CASSPNRAMGELFF. The CDR3 DNA sequence: TGTGCCAGCAGCCCGAACAGGGCAATGGGGGAGCTGTTTTTT. Using reference TRBV7-3 and TRBJ2-2 for the parts outside the CDR3, the full variable domain is GAGVSQTPSNKVTEKGKYVELRCDPISGHTALYWYRQSLGQGPEFLIYFQGTGAADDSGLPNDRFFAVRPEGSVSTLKIQRTERGDSAVYLCASSPNRAMGELFFGEGSRLTVL.